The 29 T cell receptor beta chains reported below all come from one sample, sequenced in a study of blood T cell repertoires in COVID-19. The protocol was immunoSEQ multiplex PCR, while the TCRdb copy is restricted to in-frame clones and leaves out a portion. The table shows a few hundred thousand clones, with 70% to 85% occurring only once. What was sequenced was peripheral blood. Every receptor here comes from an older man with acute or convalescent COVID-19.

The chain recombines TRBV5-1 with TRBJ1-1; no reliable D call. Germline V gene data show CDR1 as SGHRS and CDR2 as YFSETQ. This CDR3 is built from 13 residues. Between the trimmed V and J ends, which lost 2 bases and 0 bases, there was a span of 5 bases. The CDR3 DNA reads TGCGCCAGCAGCTTCTCCCTGAACACTGAAGCTTTCTTT. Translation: CASSFSLNTEAFF.

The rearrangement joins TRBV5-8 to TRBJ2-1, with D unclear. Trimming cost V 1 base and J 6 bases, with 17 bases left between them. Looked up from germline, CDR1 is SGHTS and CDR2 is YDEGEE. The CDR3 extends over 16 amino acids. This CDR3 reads CASSLNSKAYLNEQFF. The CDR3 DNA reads TGTGCCAGCAGCTTGAACAGCAAGGCCTACCTCAATGAGCAGTTCTTC.

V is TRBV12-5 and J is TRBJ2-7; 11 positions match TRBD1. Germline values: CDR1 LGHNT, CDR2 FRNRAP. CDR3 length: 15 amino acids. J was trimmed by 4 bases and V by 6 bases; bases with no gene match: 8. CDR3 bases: TGTGCTAGTGGCTCGGGACAGGGGGAAGTTTACGAGCAGTACTTC. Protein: CASGSGQGEVYEQYF.

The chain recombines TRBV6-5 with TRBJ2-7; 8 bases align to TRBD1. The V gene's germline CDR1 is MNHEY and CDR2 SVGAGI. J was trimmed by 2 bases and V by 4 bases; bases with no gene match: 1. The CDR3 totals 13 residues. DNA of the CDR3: TGTGCCAGCAGTTCAGGGGGCCCCTACGAGCAGTACTTC. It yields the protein CASSSGGPYEQYF.

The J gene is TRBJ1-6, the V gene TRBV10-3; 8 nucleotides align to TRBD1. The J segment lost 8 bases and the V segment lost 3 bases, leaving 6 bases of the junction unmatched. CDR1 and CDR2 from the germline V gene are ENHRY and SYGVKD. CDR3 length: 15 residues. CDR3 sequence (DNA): TGTGCCATCAGTGACCAGGGGGCGACGGATTCACCCCTCCACTTT. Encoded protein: CAISDQGATDSPLHF.

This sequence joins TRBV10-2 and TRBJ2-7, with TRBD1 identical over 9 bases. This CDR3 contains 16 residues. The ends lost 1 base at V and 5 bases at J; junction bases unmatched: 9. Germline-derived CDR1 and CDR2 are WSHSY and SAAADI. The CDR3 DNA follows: TGCGCCAGCAGTGAGTATGGGACAGGGAATCTCCACGAGCAGTACTTC. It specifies CASSEYGTGNLHEQYF.

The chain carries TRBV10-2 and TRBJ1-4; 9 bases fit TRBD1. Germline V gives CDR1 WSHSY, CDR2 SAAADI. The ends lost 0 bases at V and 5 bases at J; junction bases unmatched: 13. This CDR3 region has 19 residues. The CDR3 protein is CASSESYRGRLDRNEKLFF. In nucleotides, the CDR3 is TGCGCCAGCAGTGAGTCCTACAGGGGGCGCTTAGATCGGAATGAAAAACTGTTTTTT.

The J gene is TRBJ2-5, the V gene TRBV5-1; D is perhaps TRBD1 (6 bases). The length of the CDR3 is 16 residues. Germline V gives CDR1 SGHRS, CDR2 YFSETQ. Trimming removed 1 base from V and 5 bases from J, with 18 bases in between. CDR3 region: CASSLTGSGLGETQYF. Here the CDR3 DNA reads TGCGCCAGCAGCTTGACAGGGTCGGGTCTGGGGGAGACCCAGTACTTC.

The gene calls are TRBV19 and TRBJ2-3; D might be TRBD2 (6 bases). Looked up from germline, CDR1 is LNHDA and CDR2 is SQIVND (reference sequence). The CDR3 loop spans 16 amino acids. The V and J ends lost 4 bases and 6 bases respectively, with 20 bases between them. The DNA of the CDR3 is TGTGCCAGTAGTACCCCTGGATCGGGGGTTGGGGATACGCAGTATTTT. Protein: CASSTPGSGVGDTQYF. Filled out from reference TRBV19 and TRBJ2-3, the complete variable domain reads DGGITQSPKYLFRKEGQNVTLSCEQNLNHDAMYWYRQDPGQGLRLIYYSQIVNDFQKGDIAEGYSVSREKKESFPLTVTSAQKNPTAFYLCASSTPGSGVGDTQYFGPGTRLTVL.

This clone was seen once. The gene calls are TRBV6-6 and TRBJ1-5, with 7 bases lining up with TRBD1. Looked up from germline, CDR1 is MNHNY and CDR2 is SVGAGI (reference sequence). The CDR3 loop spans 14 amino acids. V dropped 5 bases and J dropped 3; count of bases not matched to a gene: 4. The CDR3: CASSRGQTNQPQHF. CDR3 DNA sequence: TGTGCCAGCAGTAGGGGACAGACCAATCAGCCCCAGCATTTT.

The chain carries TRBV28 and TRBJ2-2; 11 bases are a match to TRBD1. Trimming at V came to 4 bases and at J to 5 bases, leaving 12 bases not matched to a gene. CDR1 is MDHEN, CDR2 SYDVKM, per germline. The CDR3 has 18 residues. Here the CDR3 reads CASSWTGGVGRETGELFF. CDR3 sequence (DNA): TGTGCCAGCAGTTGGACAGGGGGCGTTGGTAGAGAAACCGGGGAGCTGTTTTTT.

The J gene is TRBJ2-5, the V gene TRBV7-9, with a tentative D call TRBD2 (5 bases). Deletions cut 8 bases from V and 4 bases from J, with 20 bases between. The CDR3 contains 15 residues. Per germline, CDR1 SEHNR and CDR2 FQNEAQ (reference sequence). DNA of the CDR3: TGTGCCAGCCACCCCCTGATTGGGAGTGGAGAGACCCAGTACTTC. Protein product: CASHPLIGSGETQYF.

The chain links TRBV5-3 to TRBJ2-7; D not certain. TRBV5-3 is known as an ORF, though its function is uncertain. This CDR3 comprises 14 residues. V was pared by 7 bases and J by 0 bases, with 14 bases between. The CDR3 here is CARPHRITSYEQYF. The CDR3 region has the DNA TGTGCCAGACCTCACAGAATTACCTCCTACGAGCAGTACTTC.

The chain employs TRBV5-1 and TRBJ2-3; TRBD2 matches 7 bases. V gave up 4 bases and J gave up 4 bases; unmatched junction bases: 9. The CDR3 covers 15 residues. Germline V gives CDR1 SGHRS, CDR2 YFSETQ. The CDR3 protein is CASSPLEGGPDTQYF. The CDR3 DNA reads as TGCGCCAGCAGCCCCCTTGAGGGAGGGCCAGATACGCAGTATTTT.

Here the CDR3 DNA reads TGCGCCAGCAGTCAATCGACAGGAGACTATGGCTACACCTTC. Translating it yields CASSQSTGDYGYTF. The chain combines TRBV23-1 with TRBJ1-2; a possible D gene is TRBD1 (6 bases). TRBV23-1 is annotated as an ORF whose role is uncertain. V was pared by 0 bases and J by 3 bases, with 8 bases between. The CDR3 runs 14 residues.

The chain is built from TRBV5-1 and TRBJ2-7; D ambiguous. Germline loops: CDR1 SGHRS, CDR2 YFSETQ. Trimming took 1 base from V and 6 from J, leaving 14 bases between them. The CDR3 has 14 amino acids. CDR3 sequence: CASSLTEPPIEQYF. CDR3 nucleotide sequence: TGCGCCAGCAGCTTGACAGAACCCCCCATCGAGCAGTACTTC.

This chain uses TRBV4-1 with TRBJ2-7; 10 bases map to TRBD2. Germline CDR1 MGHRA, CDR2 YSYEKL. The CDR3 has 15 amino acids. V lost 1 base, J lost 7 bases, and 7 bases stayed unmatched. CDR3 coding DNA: TGCGCCAGCAGCCAAGTTTCTAGCGGGGGAGAAGAGCAGTACTTC. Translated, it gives CASSQVSSGGEEQYF.

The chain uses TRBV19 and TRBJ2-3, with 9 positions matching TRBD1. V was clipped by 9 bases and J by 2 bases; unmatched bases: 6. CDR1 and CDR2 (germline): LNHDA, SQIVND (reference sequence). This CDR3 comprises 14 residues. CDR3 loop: CASKDRGTTDTQYF. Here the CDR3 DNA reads TGTGCCAGCAAGGACAGGGGAACCACAGATACGCAGTATTTT.

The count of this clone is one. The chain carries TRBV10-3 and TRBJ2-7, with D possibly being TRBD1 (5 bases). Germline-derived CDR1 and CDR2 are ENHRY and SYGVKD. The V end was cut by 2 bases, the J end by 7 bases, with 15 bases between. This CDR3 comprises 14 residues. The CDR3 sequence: CAISELGPLGEQYF. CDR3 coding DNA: TGTGCCATCAGTGAGCTGGGGCCCCTGGGGGAGCAGTACTTC.

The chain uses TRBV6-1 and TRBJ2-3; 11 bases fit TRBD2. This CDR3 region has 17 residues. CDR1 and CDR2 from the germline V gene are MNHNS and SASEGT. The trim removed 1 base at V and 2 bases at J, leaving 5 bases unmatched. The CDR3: CASSEGGLAGDTDTQYF. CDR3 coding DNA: TGTGCCAGCAGTGAAGGAGGACTAGCGGGTGACACAGATACGCAGTATTTT.

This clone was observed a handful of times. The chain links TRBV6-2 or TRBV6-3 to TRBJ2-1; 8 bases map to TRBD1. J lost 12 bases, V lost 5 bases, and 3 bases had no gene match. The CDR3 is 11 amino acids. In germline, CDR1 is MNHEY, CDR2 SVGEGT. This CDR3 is CASSQGARQFF. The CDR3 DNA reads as TGTGCCAGCAGTCAGGGGGCTCGGCAGTTCTTC.

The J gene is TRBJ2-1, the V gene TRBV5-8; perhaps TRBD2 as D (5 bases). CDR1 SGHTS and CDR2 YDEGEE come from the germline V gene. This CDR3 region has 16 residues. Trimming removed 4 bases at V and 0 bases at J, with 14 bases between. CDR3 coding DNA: TGTGCCAGCAGCGTCAGAGGGTTGAGCTCCTACAATGAGCAGTTCTTC. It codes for CASSVRGLSSYNEQFF.

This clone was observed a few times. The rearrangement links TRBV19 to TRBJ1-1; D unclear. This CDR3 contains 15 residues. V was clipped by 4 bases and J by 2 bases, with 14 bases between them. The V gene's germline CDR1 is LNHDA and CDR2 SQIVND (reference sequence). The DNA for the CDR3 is TGTGCCAGTAGTACTAGGAGTCGGATTAACACTGAAGCTTTCTTT. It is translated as CASSTRSRINTEAFF.

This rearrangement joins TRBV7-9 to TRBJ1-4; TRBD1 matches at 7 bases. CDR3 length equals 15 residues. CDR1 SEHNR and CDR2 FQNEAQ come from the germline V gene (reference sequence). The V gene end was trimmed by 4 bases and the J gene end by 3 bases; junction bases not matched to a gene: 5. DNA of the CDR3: TGTGCCAGCAGCTCCCGGGACAGTCCTAATGAAAAACTGTTTTTT. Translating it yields CASSSRDSPNEKLFF. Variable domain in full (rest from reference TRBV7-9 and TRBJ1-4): DTGVSQNPRHKITKRGQNVTFRCDPISEHNRLYWYRQTLGQGPEFLTYFQNEAQLEKSRLLSDRFSAERPKGSFSTLEIQRTEQGDSAMYLCASSSRDSPNEKLFFGSGTQLSVL.

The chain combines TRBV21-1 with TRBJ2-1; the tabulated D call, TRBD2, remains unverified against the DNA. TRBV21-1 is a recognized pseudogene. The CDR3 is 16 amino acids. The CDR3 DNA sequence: TGTGCCGCCGTACTTACTGGACTATTAAGGTGGAATGAGCAGTTCTTC. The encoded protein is CAAVLTGLLRWNEQFF.

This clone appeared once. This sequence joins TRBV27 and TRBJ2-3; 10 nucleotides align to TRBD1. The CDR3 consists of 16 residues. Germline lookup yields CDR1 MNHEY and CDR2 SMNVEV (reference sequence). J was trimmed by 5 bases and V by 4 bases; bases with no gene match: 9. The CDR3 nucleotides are TGTGCCAGCAGTTCACTGGGGACAGGGGAAGGAGATACGCAGTATTTT. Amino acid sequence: CASSSLGTGEGDTQYF.

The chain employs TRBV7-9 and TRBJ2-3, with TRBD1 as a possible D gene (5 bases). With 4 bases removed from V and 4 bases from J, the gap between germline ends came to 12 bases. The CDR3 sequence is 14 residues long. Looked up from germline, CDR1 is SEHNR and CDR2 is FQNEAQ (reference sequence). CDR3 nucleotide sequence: TGTGCCAGCAGCTCTGGGGCGAGGTCAGATACGCAGTATTTT. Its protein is CASSSGARSDTQYF.

As DNA, the CDR3 is TGTGCCAGTAGTATAGTCACTCCCGGGACAGGTTCCTACGAGCAGTACTTC. It specifies CASSIVTPGTGSYEQYF. This chain connects TRBV19 to TRBJ2-7, with TRBD1 identical over 8 bases. With 1 base clipped from V and 1 base from J, the junction kept 9 bases outside the gene matches. In germline, CDR1 is LNHDA, CDR2 SQIVND (reference sequence). The CDR3 length is 17 residues.

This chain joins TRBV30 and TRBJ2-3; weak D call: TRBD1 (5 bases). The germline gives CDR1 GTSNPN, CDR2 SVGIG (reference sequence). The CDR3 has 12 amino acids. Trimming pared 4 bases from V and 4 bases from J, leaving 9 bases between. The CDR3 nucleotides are TGTGCCTGGAACCAGGGCCCAGATACGCAGTATTTT. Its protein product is CAWNQGPDTQYF. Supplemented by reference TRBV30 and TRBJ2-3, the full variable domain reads SQTIHQWPATLVQPVGSPLSLECTVEGTSNPNLYWYRQAAGRGLQLLFYSVGIGQISSEVPQNLSASRPQDRQFILSSKKLLLSDSGFYLCAWNQGPDTQYFGPGTRLTVL.